Below are 28 T cell receptor beta chains sequenced from a single sample in a study of cytomegalovirus exposure and HLA in healthy donors. The PCR made use of 60 Vbeta and 13 Jbeta primers. Data came from immunoSEQ multiplex PCR; TCRdb stores just in-frame clones and leaves some out. The repertoire holds some 170,000 clones, approximately 76% seen once, with approximately 1.4% in the top ten. Sequenced: PBMCs. The receptors originated from a man in his 60s in good health and CMV-seronegative.

V usage is TRBV4-1 and J usage is TRBJ1-5; D ambiguous. The CDR3 is 15 residues long. Germline V gives CDR1 MGHRA, CDR2 YSYEKL. V lost 1 base and J 1 base, leaving 8 bases between the germline ends. CDR3 sequence reads: CASSQATLSNQPQHF. The CDR3 DNA reads as TGCGCCAGCAGCCAAGCAACATTAAGCAATCAGCCCCAGCATTTT.

The chain combines TRBV4-1 with TRBJ2-1; possibly TRBD2 for D (6 bases). CDR1 and CDR2 from the germline V gene are MGHRA and YSYEKL. V dropped 0 bases and J dropped 7 bases, with 16 bases sitting between them. The CDR3 totals 16 residues. Here the CDR3 DNA reads TGCGCCAGCAGCCAAGATGGCGGGAATTCTCTAAATGAGCAGTTCTTC. This translates into CASSQDGGNSLNEQFF.

The chain carries TRBV29-1 and TRBJ2-1; 16 positions match TRBD2. CDR3 length equals 15 residues. The germline V gene has CDR1 SQVTM and CDR2 ANQGSEA. This CDR3 reads CSAGTSGGGDNEQFF. The DNA of the CDR3 is TGCAGTGCCGGGACTAGCGGGGGGGGAGACAATGAGCAGTTCTTC.

The chain uses TRBV4-3 and TRBJ1-6; D uncertain. Germline lookup yields CDR1 LGHNA and CDR2 YSLEER. The CDR3 extends over 16 amino acids. The V end lost 0 bases, the J end lost 7 bases, and 13 bases lay between the germline ends. CDR3 sequence: CASSQDRSQVNSPLHF. In DNA form, the CDR3 reads TGCGCCAGCAGCCAAGATAGGTCGCAGGTCAATTCACCCCTCCACTTT.

The gene calls are TRBV15 and TRBJ2-3; D is perhaps TRBD2 (5 bases). The CDR3 runs 16 residues. Germline V gives CDR1 LNHNV, CDR2 YYDKDF (reference sequence). V was clipped by 3 bases and J by 1 base, with 14 bases between them. CDR3 in amino acids: CATSRGTVGGTDTQYF. For the CDR3, the DNA is TGTGCCACCAGCAGGGGAACGGTGGGAGGCACAGATACGCAGTATTTT.

The chain joins TRBV15 to TRBJ1-4; a weak D match, TRBD1 (5 bases). In germline, CDR1 is LNHNV, CDR2 YYDKDF (reference sequence). CDR3 length: 14 amino acids. Trimming took 4 bases from V and 3 from J, leaving 9 bases between them. This CDR3 is CATSKGLANEKLFF. In nucleotides, the CDR3 is TGTGCCACCAGCAAGGGGCTCGCTAATGAAAAACTGTTTTTT.

This clone was seen only once. J is TRBJ1-2 and V is TRBV9, with TRBD1 matching 9 bases. The CDR3 spans 15 residues. CDR1 SGDLS and CDR2 YYNGEE come from the germline V gene. The junction had 4 bases not matched to a gene; V was cut back by 2 bases and J by 2 bases. The CDR3 DNA reads as TGTGCCAGCAGCGTGTGGACAGGGGACAACTATGGCTACACCTTC. It is translated as CASSVWTGDNYGYTF.

The chain combines TRBV6-5 with TRBJ2-2, with unresolved D. V gave up 5 bases and J gave up 8 bases, with 9 bases separating them. Germline-derived CDR1 and CDR2 are MNHEY and SVGAGI. This CDR3 is 12 amino acids long. This chain's CDR3 is CASSHFAGELFF. The CDR3 DNA reads as TGTGCCAGCAGTCATTTCGCGGGGGAGCTGTTTTTT.

Comment on this clone: Other nucleotide sequences from this sample produce the same CDR3. This chain links TRBV27 with TRBJ1-6; 7 bases are shared with TRBD1. J lost 6 bases, V lost 1 base, and 9 bases had no gene match. The CDR3 contains 17 residues. CDR1 is MNHEY, CDR2 SMNVEV, per germline (reference sequence). CDR3 in amino acids: CASSLYPSTGLNSPLHF. For the CDR3, the DNA is TGTGCCAGCAGTTTATACCCTTCGACAGGGCTTAATTCACCCCTCCACTTT.

This chain joins TRBV9 and TRBJ1-3; TRBD1 aligns across 7 bases. The CDR3 is made up of 15 amino acids. CDR1 is SGDLS, CDR2 YYNGEE, per germline. Germline trimming cut 0 bases from V and 3 bases from J; bases unmatched to any gene: 3. The CDR3, as DNA: TGTGCCAGCAGCGTAGGTACAGGGGTTGGAAACACCATATATTTT. Translated, it gives CASSVGTGVGNTIYF.

This clone turned up a few times. The chain joins TRBV4-3 to TRBJ2-7, with 12 bases aligning to TRBD2. Germline V gene lookup returns CDR1 LGHNA and CDR2 YSLEER. V shed 1 base, J shed 3 bases, and the junction held 4 bases outside the gene matches. The CDR3 consists of 16 residues. CDR3 in DNA: TGCGCCAGCAGCCAAGCCTGGACTAGCGGGATCTACGAGCAGTACTTC. Translated: CASSQAWTSGIYEQYF.

J is TRBJ1-1 and V is TRBV4-2, with a tentative D call TRBD1 (6 bases). Trimming took 4 bases from V and 0 from J, leaving 9 bases between them. Germline V gene data show CDR1 as LGHNA and CDR2 as YNFKEQ. The CDR3 loop spans 14 amino acids. The CDR3 reads CASSPRTVNTEAFF. CDR3 in DNA: TGTGCCAGCAGCCCACGGACAGTGAACACTGAAGCTTTCTTT.

The J gene is TRBJ1-6, the V gene TRBV7-8; weak D call: TRBD1 (5 bases). The V end lost 6 bases, the J end lost 8 bases, and 11 bases lay between the germline ends. There are 13 residues in the CDR3. The germline V gene has CDR1 SGHVS and CDR2 FQNEAQ. The CDR3 region is CASRSSGDSPLHF. CDR3 sequence (DNA): TGTGCCAGCAGATCCTCGGGGGATTCACCCCTCCACTTT.

The chain joins TRBV19 to TRBJ2-5; TRBD2 matches at 16 bases. Germline V gene lookup returns CDR1 LNHDA and CDR2 SQIVND (reference sequence). Losses at the gene ends were 3 bases for V and 5 bases for J; bases not matched to a gene: 6. The CDR3 totals 17 residues. This chain's CDR3 is CASSMGLAGGVGETQYF. The CDR3 DNA reads as TGTGCCAGTAGTATGGGACTAGCGGGAGGGGTCGGGGAGACCCAGTACTTC.

The CDR3 bases are TGTGCCAGCAGCTTAGCGGGGGGGTACTACGAGCAGTACTTC. Translation gives CASSLAGGYYEQYF. The chain joins TRBV7-2 to TRBJ2-7; 7 nucleotides line up with TRBD2. J was trimmed by 3 bases and V by 0 bases; bases with no gene match: 2. The CDR3 is 14 amino acids. Germline V gene sequence: CDR1 SGHTA, CDR2 FQGNSA.

V usage is TRBV29-1 and J usage is TRBJ2-7; 7 nucleotides match TRBD1. The CDR3 is 13 residues long. Germline CDR1 is SQVTM and CDR2 is ANQGSEA. After removal of 7 bases from V and 0 bases from J, the junction contained 6 bases not matched to a gene. CDR3 in amino acids: CSARDSTSYEQYF. CDR3 DNA: TGCAGCGCCCGGGACAGTACCTCCTACGAGCAGTACTTC.

The chain uses TRBV7-2 and TRBJ2-5; D not resolved. The V end was cut by 2 bases, the J end by 3 bases, with 7 bases between. The CDR3 spans 13 residues. The V gene's germline CDR1 is SGHTA and CDR2 FQGNSA. This CDR3 is CASSLLSEETQYF. The CDR3 nucleotides are TGTGCCAGCAGCTTATTATCCGAAGAGACCCAGTACTTC.

The chain joins TRBV5-1 to TRBJ2-3; 13 bases fit TRBD2. Per the germline V gene, CDR1 is SGHRS and CDR2 is YFSETQ. The CDR3 is 16 residues long. Germline trimming cut 4 bases from V and 4 bases from J; bases unmatched to any gene: 6. The CDR3 DNA follows: TGCGCCAGCAGCCCTGGACTAGCGGGGGCGGCAGATACGCAGTATTTT. It translates to CASSPGLAGAADTQYF.

The rearrangement uses TRBV29-1 and TRBJ1-2; D remains unclear. The germline V gene has CDR1 SQVTM and CDR2 ANQGSEA. The CDR3 totals 13 residues. V lost 2 bases and J 4 bases, leaving 11 bases between the germline ends. The chain's CDR3 is CSVESPQVYGYTF. DNA for the CDR3: TGCAGCGTTGAAAGTCCGCAGGTCTATGGCTACACCTTC.

The chain couples TRBV4-2 to TRBJ1-5, with D maybe TRBD1 (5 bases). V shed 1 base and J shed 6 bases, with 19 bases lying between them. The CDR3 length is 17 residues. Germline V gene sequence: CDR1 LGHNA, CDR2 YNFKEQ. The CDR3 DNA sequence: TGTGCCAGCAGCCAAGCGATTTCGGCCAGGGAAATTCAGCCCCAGCATTTT. It specifies CASSQAISAREIQPQHF.

This clone has just a few counts. This chain joins TRBV28 and TRBJ1-2; D possibly corresponds to TRBD1 (6 bases). Trimming pared 6 bases from V and 9 bases from J, leaving 11 bases between. The CDR3 totals 11 residues. From germline, CDR1 is MDHEN and CDR2 SYDVKM. CDR3: CASRIQGSYTF. The CDR3 nucleotides read TGTGCCAGCAGGATTCAGGGGAGCTACACCTTC.

The genes are TRBV19 and TRBJ2-4; 16 positions match TRBD2. The CDR3 has 16 amino acids. Germline CDR1 LNHDA, CDR2 SQIVND (reference sequence). The ends lost 5 bases at V and 6 bases at J; junction bases unmatched: 4. This CDR3 reads CASSPGTSGRGNIQYF. The CDR3, as DNA: TGTGCCAGTAGTCCCGGGACTAGCGGGAGGGGAAACATTCAGTACTTC.

The chain's CDR3 is CASSIAAGYEQYF. The CDR3 bases are TGTGCCAGTAGTATAGCCGCGGGGTACGAGCAGTACTTC. The chain links TRBV19 to TRBJ2-7; maybe TRBD2 (6 bases). CDR1 LNHDA and CDR2 SQIVND come from the germline V gene (reference sequence). V was shortened by 1 base and J by 4 bases, with 8 bases between the two germline ends. The CDR3 sequence is 13 residues long.

J is TRBJ2-1 and V is TRBV29-1; TRBD1 matches 9 bases. Germline-derived CDR1 and CDR2 are SQVTM and ANQGSEA. CDR3 length: 15 amino acids. V was pared by 6 bases and J by 6 bases, with 12 bases of the junction left unmatched. CDR3 sequence: CSVETRTGVLNEQFF. The DNA of the CDR3 is TGCAGCGTGGAAACAAGGACAGGGGTCCTCAATGAGCAGTTCTTC.

This clone is a singleton in its sample. The chain employs TRBV5-1 and TRBJ2-6; weak D call: TRBD1 (5 bases). V lost 0 bases to trimming and J lost 4 bases, with 8 bases between them. CDR3 size: 15 residues. In germline, CDR1 is SGHRS, CDR2 YFSETQ. The CDR3, as DNA: TGCGCCAGCAGCTTGGCCAGGACAGGGGCCAACGTCCTGACTTTC. It specifies CASSLARTGANVLTF.

The chain employs TRBV4-1 and TRBJ1-5, with D tentatively TRBD1 (6 bases). Trimming cost V 4 bases and J 5 bases, with 18 bases left between them. CDR1 and CDR2 (germline): MGHRA, YSYEKL. The CDR3 is 16 residues long. CDR3 in DNA: TGCGCCAGCAGCCTGACCCGGGACACCCTCTATCAGCCCCAGCATTTT. Encoded protein: CASSLTRDTLYQPQHF.

The J gene is TRBJ2-7, the V gene TRBV18; D gene ambiguous. Trimming pared 0 bases from V and 2 bases from J, leaving 14 bases between. The CDR3 loop spans 16 amino acids. Germline lookup yields CDR1 KGHSH and CDR2 LQKENI. In DNA, the CDR3 is TGTGCCAGCTCACCACCAATTGCTAAAGGAGCCTACGAGCAGTACTTC. It yields the protein CASSPPIAKGAYEQYF.

In its sample, this clone was seen a few times. This sequence joins TRBV7-2 and TRBJ2-3, with TRBD2 matching over 8 bases. The J segment lost 6 bases and the V segment lost 4 bases, leaving 9 bases of the junction unmatched. This CDR3 has 15 residues. Germline V CDR1 and CDR2: SGHTA, FQGNSA. The CDR3 sequence is CASSSSIAGMDTQYF. As DNA, the CDR3 is TGTGCCAGCAGCTCGTCGATAGCGGGAATGGATACGCAGTATTTT.